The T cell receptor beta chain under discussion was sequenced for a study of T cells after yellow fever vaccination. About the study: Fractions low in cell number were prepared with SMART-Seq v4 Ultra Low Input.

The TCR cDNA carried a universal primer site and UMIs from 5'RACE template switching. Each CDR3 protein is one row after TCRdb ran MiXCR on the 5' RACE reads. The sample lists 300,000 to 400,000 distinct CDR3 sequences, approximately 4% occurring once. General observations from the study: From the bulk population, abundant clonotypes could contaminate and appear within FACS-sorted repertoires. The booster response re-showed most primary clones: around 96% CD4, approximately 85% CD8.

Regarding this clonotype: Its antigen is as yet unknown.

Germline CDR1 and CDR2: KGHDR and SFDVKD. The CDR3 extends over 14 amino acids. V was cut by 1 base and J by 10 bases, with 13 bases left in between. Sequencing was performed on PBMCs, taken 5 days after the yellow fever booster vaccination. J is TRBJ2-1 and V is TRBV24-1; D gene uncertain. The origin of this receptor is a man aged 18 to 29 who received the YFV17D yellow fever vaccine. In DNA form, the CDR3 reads TGTGCCACCAGTGATTTTAGGAGCAGCAGGGAGCAGTTCTTC. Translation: CATSDFRSSREQFF.